This T cell receptor beta chain was identified during a study of T cell changes during pregnancy in multiple sclerosis. Profiled with immunoSEQ multiplex PCR; TCRdb holds only in-frame clones, not every one. Altogether 64,000 or so clones are present, about 96% being singletons, with the ten largest covering about 2.3%. Germline V gives CDR1 KGHSH, CDR2 LQKENI. CDR3 length: 15 amino acids. The trim removed 3 bases at V and 2 bases at J, leaving 6 bases unmatched. The material sequenced was CD8+ T cells from peripheral blood mononuclear cells, taken after pregnancy. This TCR derives from a female donor with multiple sclerosis, enrolled in a pregnancy study. The chain combines TRBV18 with TRBJ2-7, with 8 bases identical to TRBD1. The CDR3 DNA reads TGTGCCAGCTCACCTTGGCAGGGGGCGGCCTACGAGCAGTACTTC. Encoded protein: CASSPWQGAAYEQYF. The variable domain in full, completed from reference TRBV18 and TRBJ2-7, reads NAGVMQNPRHLVRRRGQEARLRCSPMKGHSHVYWYRQLPEEGLKFMVYLQKENIIDESGMPKERFSAEFPKEGPSILRIQQVVRGDSAAYFCASSPWQGAAYEQYFGPGTRLTVT.